This T cell receptor beta chain was captured in a study of T cells after yellow fever vaccination. Broader study findings: It was a small share of clonotypes that appeared in both CD4 and CD8 compartments. A secondary response was less intense yet reached its peak sooner, at day 5 versus 15.

A remark on this clonotype: Its antigen remains unidentified.

Via MiXCR, TCRdb re-called the 5' RACE reads, giving one row per CDR3 protein. Of hundreds of thousands of distinct CDR3 sequences listed, roughly 19% were seen once; the top ten hold roughly an eighth. The V and J ends lost 3 bases and 7 bases respectively, with 10 bases between them. CDR1 and CDR2 (germline): DFQATT, SNEGSKA (reference sequence). The CDR3 consists of 11 residues. This receptor was obtained from a man younger than 40 who received the YFV17D yellow fever vaccine. This sample comprised PBMCs, obtained 15 days after the yellow fever booster vaccination. V and J are TRBV20-1 and TRBJ2-7; D call uncertain. CDR3 nucleotides: TGCAGTGCTAGCTCCGTTTATGAGCAGTACTTC. It yields the protein CSASSVYEQYF.